The T cell receptor beta chain described here comes from a study of technical replicates of blood from several donors. Germline CDR1 reads KGHSH; CDR2 reads LQKENI. The CDR3 runs to 13 residues. With 7 bases removed from V and 4 bases from J, the gap between germline ends came to 13 bases. Generated by immunoSEQ multiplex PCR, the TCRdb table keeps only in-frame clones and is missing some. The sample comprises about 71,000 clones, more than 90% of which are singletons, and around 0.41% rests with the top ten. This TCR was recovered from a human donor in good health. The V call is TRBV18, the J call TRBJ2-5; D possibly corresponds to TRBD1 (5 bases). The sample taken for sequencing was T cells isolated from PBMCs. In DNA, the CDR3 is TGTGCCAGCTTAAGGGGCTTAGGAGAGACCCAGTACTTC. Its protein is CASLRGLGETQYF.